The T cell receptor (beta chain) described here comes from a study of vaccination and CD4 T cells after COVID-19. The sample's treatment: approximately 9-day PBMC culture with coronavirus spike peptide pools or control peptides (ViraFEST assay). The unexposed donor's CD4+ T cells were collected before the COVID-19 pandemic (2011-2018). At the Johns Hopkins FTIC core, DNA taken from cultured CD4+ T cells was sequenced by way of the Oncomine TCR Beta short-read assay. Extraction of genomic DNA was performed on cultured CD4+ T cells. In TCRdb, the PCR reads were re-called with MiXCR into one record per CDR3 protein. Among 7,500 to 10,000 distinct CDR3 sequences listed, just under 35% were seen once. Trimming took off 5 bases at V and 2 bases at J, with 11 bases between the two ends. The CDR3 has 14 amino acids. Germline CDR1 SNHLY, CDR2 FYNNEI. This clonotype is labeled as medium-sized. What it recognizes is unknown.

The rearrangement links TRBV2 to TRBJ2-3; D call uncertain. The sequenced material came from CD4+ T cells from blood, cultured in vitro. The sequence was collected from a human donor in good health. CDR3 sequence (DNA): TGTGCCAGCAGTCCGACTGGAATCACAGATACGCAGTATTTT. It is translated as CASSPTGITDTQYF.